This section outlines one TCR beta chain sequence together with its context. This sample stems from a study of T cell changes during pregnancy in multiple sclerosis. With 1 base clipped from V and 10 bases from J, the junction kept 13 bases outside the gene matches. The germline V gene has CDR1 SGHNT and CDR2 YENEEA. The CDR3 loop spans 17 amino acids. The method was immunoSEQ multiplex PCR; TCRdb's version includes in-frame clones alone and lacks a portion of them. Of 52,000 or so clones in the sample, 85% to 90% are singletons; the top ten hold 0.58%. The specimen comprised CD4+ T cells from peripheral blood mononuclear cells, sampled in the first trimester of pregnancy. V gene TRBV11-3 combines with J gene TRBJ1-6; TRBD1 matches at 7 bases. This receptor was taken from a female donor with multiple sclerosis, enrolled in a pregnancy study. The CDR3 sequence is CASSLGGGRARKSPLHF. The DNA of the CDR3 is TGTGCCAGCAGCTTAGGAGGGGGCAGGGCGAGAAAGTCACCCCTCCACTTT.